The text below deals with one T cell receptor (beta chain). Its matching antigen is unknown. Data came from immunoSEQ multiplex PCR; TCRdb stores just in-frame clones and leaves some out. The sample gives approximately 61,000 clones, around 80% of which show up once; approximately 0.53% is in the top ten. The sort gate was single viable CD3+CD4+CD8-CD45RO+ cells for memory CD4+ T cells. CMV serostatus came from serum IgG against pp150, pp28, p38, p52. This specimen comes from a study of memory CD4+ T cells and cytomegalovirus serostatus. Study context: Healthy Belgian adult donors included under ten CMV-positive and around 25 CMV-negative people. Study-level points and caveats: Of about 150 reported CMV TCRbeta sequences, about 70 were found in memory CD4+ repertoires.

The sequence came from an adult in good health and CMV-seronegative. Some clones in this sample may be carry-over from other donors' samples. Sequenced input: memory CD4+ T cells from blood.

CDR3 nucleotides: TGTGCCAGCAGCCCCGCTGGGGGACAGGGCTTGGCCCTCCACTTT. It specifies CASSPAGGQGLALHF. This chain joins TRBV7-2 and TRBJ1-6, with 9 nucleotides matching TRBD1. The length of the CDR3 is 15 residues. Trimming removed 5 bases from V and 14 bases from J; junction bases left unmatched: 13. Germline V lookup: CDR1 SGHTA, CDR2 FQGNSA.